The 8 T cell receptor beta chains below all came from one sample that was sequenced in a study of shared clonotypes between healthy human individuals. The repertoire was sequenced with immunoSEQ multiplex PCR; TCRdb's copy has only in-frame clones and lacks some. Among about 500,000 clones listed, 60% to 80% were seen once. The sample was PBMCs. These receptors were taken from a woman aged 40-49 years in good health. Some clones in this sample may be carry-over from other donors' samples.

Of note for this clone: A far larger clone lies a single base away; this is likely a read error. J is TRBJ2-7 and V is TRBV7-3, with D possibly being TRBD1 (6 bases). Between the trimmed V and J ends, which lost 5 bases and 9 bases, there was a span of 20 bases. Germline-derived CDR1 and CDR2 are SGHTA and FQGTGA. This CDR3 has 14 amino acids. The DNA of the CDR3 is TGTGCCAGCAGCGCTACCGGGACAAGTACCGCGCAGTACTTC. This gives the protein CASSATGTSTAQYF.

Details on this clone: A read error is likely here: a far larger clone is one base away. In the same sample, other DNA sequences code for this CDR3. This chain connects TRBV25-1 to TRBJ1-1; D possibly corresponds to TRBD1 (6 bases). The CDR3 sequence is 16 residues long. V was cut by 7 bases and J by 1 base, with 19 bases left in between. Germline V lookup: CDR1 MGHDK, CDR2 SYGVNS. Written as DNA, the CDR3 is TGTGCCAGCACCCCGAACCTAGGGGGTGAGAACACTGAAGCTTTCTTT. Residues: CASTPNLGGENTEAFF.

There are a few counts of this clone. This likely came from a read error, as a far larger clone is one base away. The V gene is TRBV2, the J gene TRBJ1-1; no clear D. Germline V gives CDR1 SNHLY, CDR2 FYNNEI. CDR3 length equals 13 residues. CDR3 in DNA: TGTGCCAGTCGAAAAACAGTGAACACTGAAGCTTCCTTT. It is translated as CASRKTVNTEASF.

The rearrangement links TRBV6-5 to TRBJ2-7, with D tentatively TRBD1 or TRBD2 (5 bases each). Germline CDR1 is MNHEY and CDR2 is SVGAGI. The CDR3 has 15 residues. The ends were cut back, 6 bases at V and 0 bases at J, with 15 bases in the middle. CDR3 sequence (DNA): TGTGCCAGCAGGGCACGGGACGCAGGCTCCTACGAGCAGTACTTC. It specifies CASRARDAGSYEQYF.

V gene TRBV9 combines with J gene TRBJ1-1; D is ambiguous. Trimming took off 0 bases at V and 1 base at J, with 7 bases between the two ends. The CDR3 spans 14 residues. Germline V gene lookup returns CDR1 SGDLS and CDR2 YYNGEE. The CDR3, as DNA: TGTGCCAGCAGCGTAGCTGGGCAGAACACTGAAGCTTTCTTT. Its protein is CASSVAGQNTEAFF. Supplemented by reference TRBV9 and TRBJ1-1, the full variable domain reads DSGVTQTPKHLITATGQRVTLRCSPRSGDLSVYWYQQSLDQGLQFLIQYYNGEERAKGNILERFSAQQFPDLHSELNLSSLELGDSALYFCASSVAGQNTEAFFGQGTRLTVV.

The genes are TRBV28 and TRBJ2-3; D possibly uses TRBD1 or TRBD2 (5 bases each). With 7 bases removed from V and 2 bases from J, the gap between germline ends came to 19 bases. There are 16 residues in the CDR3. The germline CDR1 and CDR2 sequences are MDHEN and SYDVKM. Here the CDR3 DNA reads TGTGCCAGCACCTACAGCGCTGGGGGAAACACAGATACGCAGTATTTT. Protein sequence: CASTYSAGGNTDTQYF.

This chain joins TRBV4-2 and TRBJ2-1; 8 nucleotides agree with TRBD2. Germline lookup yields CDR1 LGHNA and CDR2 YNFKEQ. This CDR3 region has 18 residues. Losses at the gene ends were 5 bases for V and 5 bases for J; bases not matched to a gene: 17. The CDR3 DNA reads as TGTGCCAGCAGCAGACAAGGGACTAGAGCGGGACACCACAATGAGCAGTTCTTC. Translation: CASSRQGTRAGHHNEQFF.

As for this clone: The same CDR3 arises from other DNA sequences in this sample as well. In DNA form, the CDR3 reads TGCGCCAGCAGCTTGTACGGATACAATGAGCAGTTCTTC. The encoded protein is CASSLYGYNEQFF. The gene calls are TRBV5-1 and TRBJ2-1; D is ambiguous. V dropped 1 base and J dropped 4 bases, with 6 bases sitting between them. The CDR3 has 13 residues. Germline V CDR1 and CDR2: SGHRS, YFSETQ.